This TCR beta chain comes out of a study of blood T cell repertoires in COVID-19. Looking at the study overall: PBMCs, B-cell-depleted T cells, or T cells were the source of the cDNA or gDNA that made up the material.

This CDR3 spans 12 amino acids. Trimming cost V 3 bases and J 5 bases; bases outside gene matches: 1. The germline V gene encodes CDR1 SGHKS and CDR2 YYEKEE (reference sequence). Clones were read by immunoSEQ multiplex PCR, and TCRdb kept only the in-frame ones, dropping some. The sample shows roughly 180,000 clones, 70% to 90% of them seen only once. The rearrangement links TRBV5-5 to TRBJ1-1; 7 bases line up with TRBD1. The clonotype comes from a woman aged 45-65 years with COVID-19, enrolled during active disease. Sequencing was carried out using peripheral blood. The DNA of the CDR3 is TGTGCCAGCAGCTCCAGGGGGACTGAAGCTTTCTTT. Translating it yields CASSSRGTEAFF.